The 3 T cell receptor beta chains given below trace back to one sample, sequenced in a study of cytomegalovirus exposure and HLA in healthy donors (TCRdb year 2017). To prepare the library, the immunoSEQ multiplex PCR assay was applied. For the multiplex PCR, a mixture combining 60 forward primers for TCR Vbeta segments and 13 reverse primers for TCR Jbeta segments was used. TCRdb limited this immuneACCESS table to in-frame rearrangements with V and J called. A share of clones is missing; checked studies link under half to unresolved V genes, and the rest is unexplained. The sample records about 140,000 clones, more than 75% of which are singletons. The ten biggest clones cover about 2.2% of the sample. Input material: PBMCs. The source of these receptors is a man aged 30 to 45 in good health and CMV-seronegative.

The chain couples TRBV4-3 to TRBJ1-2; 7 bases fit TRBD1. Germline CDR1 reads LGHNA; CDR2 reads YSLEER. V gave up 3 bases and J gave up 6 bases; unmatched junction bases: 1. The CDR3 covers 12 residues. This chain's CDR3 is CASSQQGDGYTF. In DNA, the CDR3 is TGCGCCAGCAGCCAGCAGGGGGATGGCTACACCTTC.

This clone was observed at least ten times. The chain is built from TRBV5-1 and TRBJ2-7, with D unclear. The V and J ends lost 0 bases and 3 bases respectively, with 7 bases between them. Germline V gene data show CDR1 as SGHRS and CDR2 as YFSETQ. This CDR3 has 13 residues. CDR3 sequence reads: CASSLGSFYEQYF. The CDR3 DNA reads as TGCGCCAGCAGCTTGGGGAGCTTCTACGAGCAGTACTTC.

This clone appeared many times. The rearrangement links TRBV30 to TRBJ2-7, with TRBD2 identical over 7 bases. The V gene's germline CDR1 is GTSNPN and CDR2 SVGIG (reference sequence). The CDR3 runs 14 residues. Trimming cost V 1 base and J 2 bases; bases outside gene matches: 5. CDR3 sequence reads: CAWSGLAETYEQYF. The CDR3 DNA is TGTGCCTGGAGTGGACTAGCAGAGACCTACGAGCAGTACTTC. Filled out from reference TRBV30 and TRBJ2-7, the complete variable domain reads SQTIHQWPATLVQPVGSPLSLECTVEGTSNPNLYWYRQAAGRGLQLLFYSVGIGQISSEVPQNLSASRPQDRQFILSSKKLLLSDSGFYLCAWSGLAETYEQYFGPGTRLTVT.